The rows below give T cell receptor beta chains drawn from one sample of a study of blood T cells in healthy people across ages. MiXCR, applied by TCRdb to the 5' RACE reads, yields one record per CDR3 protein. The table has about 760,000 distinct CDR3 sequences, more than 55% seen once. Sequenced input: blood. Receptors were obtained from a man aged 35-49 years in good health. The CDR3 runs from the conserved cysteine through the conserved F or W.

v_gene: TRBV27
len: 17
j_gene: -
CDR3aa: CASSKHRDRGFGYEQYF

v_gene: TRBV7-6
len: 16
j_gene: TRBJ1-6
CDR3aa: CASSPGPSSYNSPLHF

v_gene: TRBV4-1
len: 16
j_gene: -
CDR3aa: CASSQAPGLAGYEQYF

v_gene: TRBV9
len: 14
j_gene: TRBJ1-1
CDR3aa: CASSAGLRGTEAFF

v_gene: TRBV28
len: 17
j_gene: TRBJ2-5
CDR3aa: CASRPQLGLAGCNEQYF

v_gene: TRBV6-6
len: 15
j_gene: TRBJ2-3
CDR3aa: CASRAGDLGTDTQYF

v_gene: TRBV5-1
len: 15
j_gene: TRBJ2-5
CDR3aa: CASSYRGDPQETQYF

v_gene: TRBV20-1
len: 13
j_gene: TRBJ1-5
CDR3aa: CSARRQGDQPQHF

v_gene: TRBV20-1
len: 14
j_gene: TRBJ2-5
CDR3aa: CSAPPSKEQETQYF

v_gene: TRBV7-2
len: 15
j_gene: TRBJ2-3
CDR3aa: CASSYPVVSRDTQYF

v_gene: TRBV6-5
len: 15
j_gene: TRBJ2-7
CDR3aa: CASSYSLAESYEQYF

v_gene: TRBV6-6
len: 15
j_gene: TRBJ1-2
CDR3aa: CASSNLGGGNYGNTF

v_gene: TRBV6-2/TRBV6-3
len: 12
j_gene: TRBJ2-7
CDR3aa: CASTRDAYEQYF

v_gene: TRBV7-2
len: 14
j_gene: -
CDR3aa: CASSLGIAIHEQYF

v_gene: TRBV7-9
len: 14
j_gene: TRBJ2-1
CDR3aa: CASSVGLAGGPEFF

v_gene: TRBV6-1
len: 15
j_gene: TRBJ2-5
CDR3aa: CAIQGEDANQETQYF

v_gene: TRBV7-9
len: 13
j_gene: TRBJ2-7
CDR3aa: CASSFGFDNEQYF

v_gene: TRBV9
len: 13
j_gene: TRBJ2-7
CDR3aa: CASSVPDSYEQYF

v_gene: TRBV20-1
len: 15
j_gene: TRBJ1-2
CDR3aa: CSASGSAGQNYGYTF

v_gene: TRBV7-9
len: 15
j_gene: TRBJ2-3
CDR3aa: CASSRRQASTDTQYF

v_gene: TRBV20-1
len: 16
j_gene: TRBJ2-3
CDR3aa: CSARDWASGGTDTQYF

v_gene: TRBV7-2
len: 17
j_gene: TRBJ1-2
CDR3aa: CASSLTAPHSSNYGYTF

v_gene: TRBV20-1
len: 13
j_gene: TRBJ2-5
CDR3aa: CSGIGRTEETQYF

v_gene: TRBV6-5
len: 14
j_gene: TRBJ2-3
CDR3aa: CASRIPSEADTQYF

v_gene: TRBV7-9
len: 17
j_gene: TRBJ2-1
CDR3aa: CASSHGLAGRSYNEQFF

v_gene: TRBV28
len: 15
j_gene: TRBJ2-3
CDR3aa: CASSLGTGARDTQYF

v_gene: TRBV12-3/TRBV12-4
len: 14
j_gene: TRBJ2-7
CDR3aa: CASSFGLVSYEQYF

v_gene: TRBV7-2
len: 15
j_gene: TRBJ1-2
CDR3aa: CASSLAVGQNTGYTF

v_gene: TRBV24-1
len: 13
j_gene: TRBJ2-1
CDR3aa: CATRYDPLGEQFF

v_gene: TRBV12-3/TRBV12-4
len: 18
j_gene: TRBJ2-3
CDR3aa: CASSVSTGRVLGTDTQYF

v_gene: TRBV2
len: 14
j_gene: TRBJ2-1
CDR3aa: CASSGTGGLNEQFF

v_gene: TRBV4-3
len: 17
j_gene: TRBJ1-2
CDR3aa: CASSPNQGSGDNYGYTF

v_gene: TRBV2
len: 15
j_gene: TRBJ2-1
CDR3aa: CASSGGGTGRDEQFF

v_gene: TRBV2
len: 15
j_gene: TRBJ2-1
CDR3aa: CASSLLAGAVNEQFF

v_gene: TRBV10-3
len: 15
j_gene: TRBJ2-1
CDR3aa: CAIKPGLGTLGEQFF

v_gene: TRBV28
len: 12
j_gene: TRBJ2-1
CDR3aa: CASRQFDNEQFF

v_gene: TRBV12-3/TRBV12-4
len: 17
j_gene: TRBJ1-5
CDR3aa: CASSTTTGGRRNQPQHF

v_gene: TRBV29-1
len: 13
j_gene: TRBJ1-1
CDR3aa: CSVVRDSSTEAFF

v_gene: TRBV29-1
len: 16
j_gene: TRBJ2-1
CDR3aa: CSVERLSSERDNEQFF

v_gene: TRBV6-2/TRBV6-3
len: 14
j_gene: TRBJ2-1
CDR3aa: CASRPWSRYNEQFF

v_gene: TRBV5-6
len: 18
j_gene: TRBJ2-3
CDR3aa: CASSLSRGTGRRADTQYF

v_gene: TRBV20-1
len: 19
j_gene: -
CDR3aa: CSARPFRPSGRAIQETQFF

v_gene: TRBV7-9
len: 15
j_gene: TRBJ2-7
CDR3aa: CASSSLPGSPYEQYF

v_gene: TRBV15
len: 14
j_gene: TRBJ2-1
CDR3aa: CATSRVTSGGRWFF

v_gene: TRBV6-5
len: 16
j_gene: -
CDR3aa: CASSYTVPPRAETQYF

v_gene: TRBV7-2
len: 14
j_gene: TRBJ2-2
CDR3aa: CASSLHLSPGELFF

v_gene: TRBV12-3/TRBV12-4
len: 15
j_gene: TRBJ2-1
CDR3aa: CASSGRTSADNEQFF

v_gene: TRBV6-1
len: 11
j_gene: TRBJ2-1
CDR3aa: CASRDPPVQFF

v_gene: TRBV4-1
len: 15
j_gene: TRBJ1-5
CDR3aa: CASSQDDRGNQPQHF

v_gene: TRBV6-2/TRBV6-3
len: 15
j_gene: TRBJ2-7
CDR3aa: CASGARQAGNYEQYF

v_gene: TRBV7-9
len: 15
j_gene: TRBJ2-7
CDR3aa: CASSPSGSRPYEQYF

v_gene: TRBV29-1
len: 14
j_gene: TRBJ2-4
CDR3aa: CSARGGQGQNIQYF

v_gene: TRBV6-2/TRBV6-3
len: 16
j_gene: TRBJ2-1
CDR3aa: CASSSHSGSKFNEQFF

v_gene: TRBV30
len: 13
j_gene: -
CDR3aa: CAWSDREFQPQYF

v_gene: TRBV3-1
len: 17
j_gene: TRBJ1-2
CDR3aa: CASSQWGQGDSNYGYTF

v_gene: TRBV7-2
len: 17
j_gene: TRBJ2-3
CDR3aa: CASSLSGSGPHQGTQYF

v_gene: TRBV15
len: 16
j_gene: TRBJ1-1
CDR3aa: CATIPGQGGLDTEAFF

v_gene: TRBV9
len: 14
j_gene: TRBJ1-2
CDR3aa: CASSVVGTKTRYTF

v_gene: TRBV14
len: 18
j_gene: TRBJ2-3
CDR3aa: CASSFRSGSRAGTDTQYF